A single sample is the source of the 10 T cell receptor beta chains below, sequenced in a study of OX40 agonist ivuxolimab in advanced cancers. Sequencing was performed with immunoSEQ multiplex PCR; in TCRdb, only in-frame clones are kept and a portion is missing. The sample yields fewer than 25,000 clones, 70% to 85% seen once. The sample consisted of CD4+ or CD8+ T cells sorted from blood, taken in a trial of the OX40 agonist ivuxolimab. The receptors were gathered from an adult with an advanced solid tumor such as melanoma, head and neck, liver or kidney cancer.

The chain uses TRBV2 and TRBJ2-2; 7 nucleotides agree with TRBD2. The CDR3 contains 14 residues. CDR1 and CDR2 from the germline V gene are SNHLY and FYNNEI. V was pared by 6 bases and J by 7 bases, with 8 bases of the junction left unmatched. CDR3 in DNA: TGTGCCAGCAGGACCCGGGGGGACCACGGGGAGCTGTTTTTT. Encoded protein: CASRTRGDHGELFF.

The CDR3 nucleotides are TGTGCCAGCAGCCCATATATTGGGACTAGCGGGGACGCCCCTAGCACAGATACGCAGTATTTT. Its translation is CASSPYIGTSGDAPSTDTQYF. The V call is TRBV13, the J call TRBJ2-3, with 13 nucleotides matching TRBD2. Germline CDR1 PRHDT, CDR2 FYEKMQ (reference sequence). Unmatched junction bases numbered 17, after V lost 5 bases and J lost 0 bases. The CDR3 consists of 21 residues.

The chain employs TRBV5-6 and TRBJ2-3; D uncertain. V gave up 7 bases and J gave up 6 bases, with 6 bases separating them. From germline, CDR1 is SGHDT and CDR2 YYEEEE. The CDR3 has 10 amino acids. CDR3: CASGQDTQYF. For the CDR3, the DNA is TGTGCCAGCGGGCAGGATACGCAGTATTTT.

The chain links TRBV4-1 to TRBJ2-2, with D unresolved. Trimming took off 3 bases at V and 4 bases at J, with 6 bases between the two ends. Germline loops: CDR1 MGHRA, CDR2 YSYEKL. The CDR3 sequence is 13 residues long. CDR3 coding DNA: TGCGCCAGCAGCCACAAGACCACCGGGGAGCTGTTTTTT. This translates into CASSHKTTGELFF.

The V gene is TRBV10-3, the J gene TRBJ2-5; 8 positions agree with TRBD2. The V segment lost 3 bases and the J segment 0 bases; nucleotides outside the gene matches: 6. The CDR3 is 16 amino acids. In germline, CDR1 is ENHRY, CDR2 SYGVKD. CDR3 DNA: TGTGCCATCAGTGATGAGGCAGCGGGGGACCAAGAGACCCAGTACTTC. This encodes CAISDEAAGDQETQYF.

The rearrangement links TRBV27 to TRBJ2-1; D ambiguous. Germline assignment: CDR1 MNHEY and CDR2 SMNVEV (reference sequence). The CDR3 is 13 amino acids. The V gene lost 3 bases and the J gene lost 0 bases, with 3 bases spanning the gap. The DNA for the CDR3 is TGTGCCAGCAGTTTTTTCTCCTACAATGAGCAGTTCTTC. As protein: CASSFFSYNEQFF.

CDR3 region: CASSPLEGGPPVEQYF. In DNA form, the CDR3 reads TGTGCCAGCTCACCACTAGAGGGGGGCCCCCCGGTCGAGCAGTACTTC. The chain couples TRBV18 to TRBJ2-7; D possibly uses TRBD1 or TRBD2 (6 bases each). CDR3 length: 16 amino acids. V was cut by 1 base and J by 6 bases, with 19 bases left in between. Looked up from germline, CDR1 is KGHSH and CDR2 is LQKENI.

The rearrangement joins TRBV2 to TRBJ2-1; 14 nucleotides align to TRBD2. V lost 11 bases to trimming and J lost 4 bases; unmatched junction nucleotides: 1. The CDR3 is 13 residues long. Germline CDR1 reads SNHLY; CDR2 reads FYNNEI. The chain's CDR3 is CAGTSGSYNEQFF. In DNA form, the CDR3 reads TGTGCCGGGACTAGCGGGAGTTACAATGAGCAGTTCTTC.

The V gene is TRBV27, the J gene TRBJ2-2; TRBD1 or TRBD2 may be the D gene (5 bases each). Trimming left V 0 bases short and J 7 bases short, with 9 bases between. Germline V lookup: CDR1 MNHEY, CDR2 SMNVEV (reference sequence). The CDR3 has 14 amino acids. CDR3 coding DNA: TGTGCCAGCAGTTTATCGGGGGTGGGCGGGGAGCTGTTTTTT. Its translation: CASSLSGVGGELFF.

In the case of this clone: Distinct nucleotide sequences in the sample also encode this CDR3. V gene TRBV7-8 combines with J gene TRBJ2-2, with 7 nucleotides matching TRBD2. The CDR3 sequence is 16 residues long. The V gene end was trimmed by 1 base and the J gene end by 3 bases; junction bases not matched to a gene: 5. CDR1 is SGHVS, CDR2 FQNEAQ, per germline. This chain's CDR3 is CASSLEGGVDTGELFF. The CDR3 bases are TGTGCCAGCAGCTTAGAGGGAGGGGTCGACACCGGGGAGCTGTTTTTT. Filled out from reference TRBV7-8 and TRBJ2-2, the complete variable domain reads GAGVSQSPRYKVAKRGQDVALRCDPISGHVSLFWYQQALGQGPEFLTYFQNEAQLDKSGLPSDRFFAERPEGSVSTLKIQRTQQEDSAVYLCASSLEGGVDTGELFFGEGSRLTVL.